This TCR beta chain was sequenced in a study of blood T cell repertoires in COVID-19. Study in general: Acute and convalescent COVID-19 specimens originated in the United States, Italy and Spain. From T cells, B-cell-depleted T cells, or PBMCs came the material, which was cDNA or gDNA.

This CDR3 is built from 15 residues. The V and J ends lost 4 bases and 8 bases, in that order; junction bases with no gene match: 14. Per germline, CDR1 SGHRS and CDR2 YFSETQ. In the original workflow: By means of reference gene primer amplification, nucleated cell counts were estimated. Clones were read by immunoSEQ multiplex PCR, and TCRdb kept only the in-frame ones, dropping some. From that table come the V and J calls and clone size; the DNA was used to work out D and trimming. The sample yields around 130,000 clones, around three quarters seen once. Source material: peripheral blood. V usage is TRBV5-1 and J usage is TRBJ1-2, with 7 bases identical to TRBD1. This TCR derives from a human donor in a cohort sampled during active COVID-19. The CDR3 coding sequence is TGCGCCAGCAGCCTGGCTCTGGGACAGCCCCAAGGCTACACCTTC. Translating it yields CASSLALGQPQGYTF. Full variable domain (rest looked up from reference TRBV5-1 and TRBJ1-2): KAGVTQTPRYLIKTRGQQVTLSCSPISGHRSVSWYQQTPGQGLQFLFEYFSETQRNKGNFPGRFSGRQFSNSRSEMNVSTLELGDSALYLCASSLALGQPQGYTFGSGTRLTVV.